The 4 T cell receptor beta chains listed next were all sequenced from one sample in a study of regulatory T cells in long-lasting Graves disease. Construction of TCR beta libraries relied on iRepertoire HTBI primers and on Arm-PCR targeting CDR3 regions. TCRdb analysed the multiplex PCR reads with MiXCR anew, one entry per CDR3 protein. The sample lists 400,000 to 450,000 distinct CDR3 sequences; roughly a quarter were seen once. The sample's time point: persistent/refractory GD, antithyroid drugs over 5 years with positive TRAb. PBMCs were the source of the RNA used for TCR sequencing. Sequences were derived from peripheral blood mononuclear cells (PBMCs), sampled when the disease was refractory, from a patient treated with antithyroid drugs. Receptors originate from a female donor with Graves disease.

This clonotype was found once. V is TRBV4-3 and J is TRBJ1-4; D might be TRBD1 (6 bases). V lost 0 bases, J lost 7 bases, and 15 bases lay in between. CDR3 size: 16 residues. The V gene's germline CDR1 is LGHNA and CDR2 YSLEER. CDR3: CASSQEWTDSGEKLFF. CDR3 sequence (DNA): TGCGCCAGCAGCCAAGAATGGACAGATTCAGGTGAAAAACTGTTTTTT.

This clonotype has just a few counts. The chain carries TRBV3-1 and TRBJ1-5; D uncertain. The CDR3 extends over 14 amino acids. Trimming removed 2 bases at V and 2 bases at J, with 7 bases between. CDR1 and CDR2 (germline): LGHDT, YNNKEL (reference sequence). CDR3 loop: CASSQSWGNQPQHF. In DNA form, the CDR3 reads TGTGCCAGCAGCCAATCCTGGGGCAATCAGCCCCAGCATTTT.

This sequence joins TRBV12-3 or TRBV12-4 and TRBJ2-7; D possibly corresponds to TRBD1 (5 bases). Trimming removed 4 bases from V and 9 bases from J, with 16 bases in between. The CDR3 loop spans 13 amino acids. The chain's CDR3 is CASSSPTGHGQYF. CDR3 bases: TGTGCCAGCAGTTCCCCGACCGGACATGGGCAGTACTTC.

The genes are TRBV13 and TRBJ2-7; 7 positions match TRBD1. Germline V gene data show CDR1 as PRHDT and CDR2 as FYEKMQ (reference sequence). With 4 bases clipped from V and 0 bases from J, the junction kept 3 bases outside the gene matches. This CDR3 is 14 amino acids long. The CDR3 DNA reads TGTGCCAGCAGCTACTGGGACAGCTCCTACGAGCAGTACTTC. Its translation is CASSYWDSSYEQYF.